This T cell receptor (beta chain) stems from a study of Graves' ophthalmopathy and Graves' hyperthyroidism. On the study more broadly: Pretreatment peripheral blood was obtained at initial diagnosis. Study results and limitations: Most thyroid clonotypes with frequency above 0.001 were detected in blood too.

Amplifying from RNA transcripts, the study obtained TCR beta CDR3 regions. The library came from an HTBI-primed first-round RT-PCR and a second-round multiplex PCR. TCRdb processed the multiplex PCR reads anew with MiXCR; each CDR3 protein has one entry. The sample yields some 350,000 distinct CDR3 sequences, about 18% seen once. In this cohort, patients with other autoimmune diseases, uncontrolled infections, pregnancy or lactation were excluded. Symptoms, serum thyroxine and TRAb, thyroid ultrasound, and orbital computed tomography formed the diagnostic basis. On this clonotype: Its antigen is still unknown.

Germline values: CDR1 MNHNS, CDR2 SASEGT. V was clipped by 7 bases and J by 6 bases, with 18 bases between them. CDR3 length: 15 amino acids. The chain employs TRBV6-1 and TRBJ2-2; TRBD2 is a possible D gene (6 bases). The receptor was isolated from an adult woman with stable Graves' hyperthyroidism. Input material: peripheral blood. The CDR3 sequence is CASTQAGHTPGELFF. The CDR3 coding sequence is TGTGCCAGCACCCAGGCGGGGCACACGCCCGGGGAGCTGTTTTTT.